This record concerns one T cell receptor (beta chain) sequence. Its antigen remains unknown. The CDR3 has 16 residues. The germline V gene has CDR1 KGHSH and CDR2 LQKENI. The V end was cut by 3 bases, the J end by 6 bases, with 20 bases between. The assay was immunoSEQ multiplex PCR, and TCRdb's table has in-frame clones only and misses some. Of more than 50,000 clones in the sample, approximately 76% were seen once. Lung cancer patients with chemo-refractory metastatic non-small-cell disease were given focal radiation plus CTLA-4 blockade with ipilimumab. The sample comes from a study of radiotherapy plus CTLA-4 blockade in lung cancer. Study-wide results and caveats: Clones of tumor-derived TCRs expanded in blood after radiotherapy plus ipilimumab.

The clonotype comes from a human donor with non-small cell lung cancer who had a complete response to radiotherapy plus ipilimumab. The V and J genes are TRBV18 and TRBJ1-2, with D maybe TRBD1 (6 bases). The sequencing used peripheral blood, collected from a patient treated with radiotherapy plus ipilimumab. The CDR3 here is CASSPQGGGFPNGYTF. The CDR3 DNA is TGTGCCAGCTCACCCCAAGGGGGGGGCTTCCCAAATGGCTACACCTTC.